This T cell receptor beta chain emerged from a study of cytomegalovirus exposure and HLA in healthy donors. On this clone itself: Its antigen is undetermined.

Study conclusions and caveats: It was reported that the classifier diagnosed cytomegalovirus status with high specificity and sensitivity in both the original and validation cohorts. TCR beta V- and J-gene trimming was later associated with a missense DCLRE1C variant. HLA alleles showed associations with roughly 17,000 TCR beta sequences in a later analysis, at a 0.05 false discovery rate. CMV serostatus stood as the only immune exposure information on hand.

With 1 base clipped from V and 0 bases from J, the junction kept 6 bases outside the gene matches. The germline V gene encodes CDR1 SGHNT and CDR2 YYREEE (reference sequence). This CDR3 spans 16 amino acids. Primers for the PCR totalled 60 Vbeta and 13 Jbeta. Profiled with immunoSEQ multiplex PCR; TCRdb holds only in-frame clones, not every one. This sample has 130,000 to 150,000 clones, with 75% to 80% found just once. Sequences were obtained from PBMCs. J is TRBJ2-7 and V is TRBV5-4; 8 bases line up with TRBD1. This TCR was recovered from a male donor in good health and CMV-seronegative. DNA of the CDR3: TGTGCCAGCAGCTTGCCGAACAGGGGGAGCTCCTACGAGCAGTACTTC. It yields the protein CASSLPNRGSSYEQYF. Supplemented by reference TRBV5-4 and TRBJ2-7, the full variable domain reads ETGVTQSPTHLIKTRGQQVTLRCSSQSGHNTVSWYQQALGQGPQFIFQYYREEENGRGNFPPRFSGLQFPNYSSELNVNALELDDSALYLCASSLPNRGSSYEQYFGPGTRLTVT.